One and the same sample provided the 2 T cell receptor beta chains below, sequenced in a study of monozygotic twins with inflammatory bowel disease. Following a re-call of the 5' RACE reads, TCRdb has one entry per CDR3 protein and lacks DNA. Recorded here are some 400,000 distinct CDR3 sequences; the top ten clones represent more than 2%. Material for sequencing was blood. The receptors were sampled from a human donor with ulcerative colitis or Crohn's disease, or a healthy co-twin of an affected twin (not recorded which).

This sequence joins TRBV3-1 and TRBJ1-4; TCRdb names TRBD1, which stays unverified in the absence of DNA. Per the germline V gene, CDR1 is LGHDT and CDR2 is YNNKEL (reference sequence). The CDR3 covers 15 residues. This CDR3 reads CASSPFAPLGEKLFF. Drawing the rest from reference TRBV3-1 and TRBJ1-4, the complete variable domain is DTAVSQTPKYLVTQMGNDKSIKCEQNLGHDTMYWYKQDSKKFLKIMFSYNNKELIINETVPNRFSPKSPDKAHLNLHINSLELGDSAVYFCASSPFAPLGEKLFFGSGTQLSVL.

The chain combines TRBV6-2 or TRBV6-3 with TRBJ2-1; TCRdb returns TRBD1, unconfirmable since there is no DNA. Germline values: CDR1 MNHEY, CDR2 SVGEGT. The CDR3 consists of 16 residues. The chain's CDR3 is CASSPRGDRAYNEQFF.